These 26 T cell receptor beta chains originate from one sample sequenced in a study of OX40 agonist ivuxolimab in advanced cancers. Method: immunoSEQ multiplex PCR; TCRdb's copy keeps in-frame clones and lacks some. The table has about 77,000 clones, over 70% seen once; the top ten hold 0.76%. This material consisted of CD4+ or CD8+ T cells sorted from blood, taken in a trial of the OX40 agonist ivuxolimab. These receptors all come from an adult with an advanced solid tumor such as melanoma, head and neck, liver or kidney cancer.

This sequence joins TRBV28 and TRBJ1-1; D ambiguous. The CDR3 sequence is 14 residues long. Germline V gives CDR1 MDHEN, CDR2 SYDVKM. V shed 8 bases and J shed 4 bases, with 17 bases lying between them. The CDR3 is CASQRGLAGTEAFF. The DNA of the CDR3 is TGTGCCAGCCAGCGGGGATTAGCAGGCACTGAAGCTTTCTTT.

The chain combines TRBV18 with TRBJ1-1; 8 bases align to TRBD1. V shed 3 bases, J shed 7 bases, and the junction held 7 bases outside the gene matches. Germline loops: CDR1 KGHSH, CDR2 LQKENI. The CDR3 sequence is 14 residues long. This CDR3 is CASSPQTGVLEAFF. DNA of the CDR3: TGTGCCAGCTCACCGCAGACAGGGGTCCTTGAAGCTTTCTTT.

The chain is built from TRBV9 and TRBJ2-3; 7 nucleotides line up with TRBD2. V was clipped by 3 bases and J by 2 bases; unmatched bases: 3. Germline V gene data show CDR1 as SGDLS and CDR2 as YYNGEE. The CDR3 spans 14 residues. The CDR3 DNA is TGTGCCAGCAGCGCCGGGACTAACACAGATACGCAGTATTTT. This encodes CASSAGTNTDTQYF. Full variable domain (missing parts from reference TRBV9 and TRBJ2-3): DSGVTQTPKHLITATGQRVTLRCSPRSGDLSVYWYQQSLDQGLQFLIQYYNGEERAKGNILERFSAQQFPDLHSELNLSSLELGDSALYFCASSAGTNTDTQYFGPGTRLTVL.

V usage is TRBV5-1 and J usage is TRBJ1-1; the D gene is possibly TRBD1 (5 bases). Between the trimmed V and J ends, which lost 0 bases and 4 bases, there was a span of 13 bases. The CDR3 contains 15 residues. Per the germline V gene, CDR1 is SGHRS and CDR2 is YFSETQ. This chain's CDR3 is CASSLEPGWTTEAFF. The CDR3, as DNA: TGCGCCAGCAGCTTGGAACCAGGGTGGACCACTGAAGCTTTCTTT.

DNA for the CDR3: TGTGCCAGCAGTCATACTGGCACAGATACGCAGTATTTT. Translation gives CASSHTGTDTQYF. The V gene is TRBV27, the J gene TRBJ2-3; D not certain. CDR1 and CDR2 from the germline V gene are MNHEY and SMNVEV (reference sequence). Trimming stripped 5 bases from V and 1 base from J, with 7 bases between. The CDR3 length is 13 residues.

This sequence joins TRBV7-9 and TRBJ1-2; D uncertain. Germline CDR1 is SEHNR and CDR2 is FQNEAQ (reference sequence). The V end was cut by 1 base, the J end by 2 bases, with 8 bases between. CDR3 size: 14 residues. CDR3 sequence reads: CASSLERVNYGYTF. CDR3 coding DNA: TGTGCCAGCAGCTTAGAGCGGGTAAACTATGGCTACACCTTC.

The chain couples TRBV11-2 to TRBJ2-1, with 8 bases that match TRBD2. CDR1 is SGHAT and CDR2 is FQNNGV in the germline V gene. This CDR3 has 16 residues. Trimming cost V 2 bases and J 6 bases; bases outside gene matches: 9. CDR3 residues: CASSLRQREWGNEQFF. CDR3 nucleotides: TGTGCCAGCAGCTTACGACAGCGGGAGTGGGGCAATGAGCAGTTCTTC.

J is TRBJ1-4 and V is TRBV28, with a weak D call TRBD1 (5 bases). Trimming cost V 4 bases and J 5 bases, with 14 bases left between them. This CDR3 spans 15 amino acids. The V gene's germline CDR1 is MDHEN and CDR2 SYDVKM. CDR3 sequence (DNA): TGTGCCAGCAGTTCTCCCACGGCAGGGAATGAAAAACTGTTTTTT. Protein: CASSSPTAGNEKLFF. Using reference TRBV28 and TRBJ1-4 for the parts outside the CDR3, the full variable domain is DVKVTQSSRYLVKRTGEKVFLECVQDMDHENMFWYRQDPGLGLRLIYFSYDVKMKEKGDIPEGYSVSREKKERFSLILESASTNQTSMYLCASSSPTAGNEKLFFGSGTQLSVL.

The rearrangement links TRBV4-2 to TRBJ2-7; 11 bases are shared with TRBD1. This CDR3 is 17 amino acids long. The trim removed 5 bases at V and 7 bases at J, leaving 16 bases unmatched. Germline CDR1 is LGHNA and CDR2 is YNFKEQ. CDR3 amino acids: CASSGRSRTGGGEEQYF. In nucleotides, the CDR3 is TGTGCCAGCAGCGGACGGAGTAGGACAGGGGGCGGTGAAGAGCAGTACTTC.

The V call is TRBV18, the J call TRBJ2-3; D possibly matches TRBD1 or TRBD2 (5 bases each). V was trimmed by 2 bases and J by 4 bases, leaving 13 bases between them. Germline V CDR1 and CDR2: KGHSH, LQKENI. The CDR3 has 15 amino acids. The CDR3 spells CASSPGQGAADTQYF. The CDR3 nucleotides are TGTGCCAGCTCACCAGGGCAGGGAGCGGCAGATACGCAGTATTTT.

The chain uses TRBV18 and TRBJ1-2, with D unresolved. Trimming took 2 bases from V and 2 from J, leaving 6 bases between them. The CDR3 is 13 amino acids. CDR1 and CDR2 from the germline V gene are KGHSH and LQKENI. The CDR3 is CASSPANNYGYTF. CDR3 DNA sequence: TGTGCCAGCTCACCAGCCAACAACTATGGCTACACCTTC.

J is TRBJ2-1 and V is TRBV7-2; D call uncertain. V was shortened by 4 bases and J by 7 bases, with 11 bases between the two germline ends. Germline V gene data show CDR1 as SGHTA and CDR2 as FQGNSA. The CDR3 extends over 13 amino acids. The CDR3 bases are TGTGCCAGCAGCTCGGAGCGTTTGAATGAGCAGTTCTTC. Protein: CASSSERLNEQFF.

DNA for the CDR3: TGCGCCAGCAGCCGGTCGGGGCAGGGTCGGAAGTATGGCTACACCTTC. Its protein is CASSRSGQGRKYGYTF. The chain joins TRBV4-3 to TRBJ1-2, with D possibly TRBD1 on 5 matching bases. CDR1 LGHNA and CDR2 YSLEER come from the germline V gene. The V end lost 4 bases, the J end lost 5 bases, and 20 bases lay between the germline ends. This CDR3 has 16 residues.

The chain couples TRBV5-4 to TRBJ1-4, with D uncertain. Per germline, CDR1 SGHNT and CDR2 YYREEE (reference sequence). The CDR3 covers 13 residues. V lost 4 bases, J lost 10 bases, and 14 bases lay in between. The CDR3 nucleotides are TGTGCCAGCAGCGTCGATCCGGGAGGAAAACTGTTTTTT. Its protein product is CASSVDPGGKLFF.

This chain links TRBV5-1 with TRBJ1-4; 7 bases map to TRBD1. With 4 bases clipped from V and 8 bases from J, the junction kept 8 bases outside the gene matches. Looked up from germline, CDR1 is SGHRS and CDR2 is YFSETQ. The CDR3 has 14 residues. CDR3 sequence reads: CASSRTGEQEKLFF. CDR3 in DNA: TGCGCCAGCAGCCGCACAGGGGAGCAGGAAAAACTGTTTTTT.

This clone came up once. The chain couples TRBV25-1 to TRBJ1-4; D not certain. Trimming removed 6 bases at V and 8 bases at J, with 10 bases between. CDR3 length equals 12 residues. CDR1 MGHDK and CDR2 SYGVNS come from the germline V gene. The CDR3 region has the DNA TGTGCCAGCAGACGAGGTAACGAAAAACTGTTTTTT. It is translated as CASRRGNEKLFF.

This clone was counted only a few times. The chain recombines TRBV6-1 with TRBJ2-7, with 9 bases matching TRBD1. This CDR3 comprises 13 residues. The V and J ends lost 7 bases and 5 bases, in that order; junction bases with no gene match: 6. Germline-derived CDR1 and CDR2 are MNHNS and SASEGT. CDR3 nucleotide sequence: TGTGCCAGCACCCAGGGACAGGGCCACGAGCAGTACTTC. The encoded protein is CASTQGQGHEQYF.

The rearrangement joins TRBV7-3 to TRBJ2-3, with 10 nucleotides matching TRBD2. Germline trimming cut 4 bases from V and 3 bases from J; bases unmatched to any gene: 7. The CDR3 totals 16 residues. From germline, CDR1 is SGHTA and CDR2 FQGTGA. As DNA, the CDR3 is TGTGCCAGCAGCTCTGGGACTAGCGTTATTACAGATACGCAGTATTTT. It encodes CASSSGTSVITDTQYF.

J is TRBJ2-3 and V is TRBV11-3; TRBD1 might be the D (5 bases). The CDR3 runs 16 residues. Trimming left V 0 bases short and J 2 bases short, with 12 bases between. The germline V gene has CDR1 SGHNT and CDR2 YENEEA. CDR3 DNA: TGTGCCAGCAGCTTAGATTTACGCGGACACACAGATACGCAGTATTTT. Protein: CASSLDLRGHTDTQYF.

The chain couples TRBV15 to TRBJ1-4; maybe TRBD1 (6 bases). The germline CDR1 and CDR2 sequences are LNHNV and YYDKDF (reference sequence). This CDR3 comprises 14 residues. The V and J ends lost 2 bases and 9 bases respectively, with 13 bases between them. CDR3 DNA sequence: TGTGCCACCAGCAGACCGGGAGGGGGGCAAAAACTGTTTTTT. It specifies CATSRPGGGQKLFF.

The rearrangement uses TRBV28 and TRBJ1-4; D gene uncertain. The CDR3 is 13 amino acids. Germline lookup yields CDR1 MDHEN and CDR2 SYDVKM. V dropped 7 bases and J dropped 8 bases, with 14 bases sitting between them. For the CDR3, the DNA is TGTGCCAGCACAGGACCAGCCTTAGAAAAACTGTTTTTT. This codes for CASTGPALEKLFF.

The V and J genes are TRBV2 and TRBJ1-1; D is undetermined. V was cut by 7 bases and J by 0 bases, with 12 bases left in between. Per germline, CDR1 SNHLY and CDR2 FYNNEI. The CDR3 consists of 14 residues. The CDR3 loop is CASMEERMNTEAFF. The CDR3 DNA follows: TGTGCCAGCATGGAGGAGCGAATGAACACTGAAGCTTTCTTT. Combining the CDR3 with reference TRBV2 and TRBJ1-1 gives the whole variable domain EPEVTQTPSHQVTQMGQEVILRCVPISNHLYFYWYRQILGQKVEFLVSFYNNEISEKSEIFDDQFSVERPDGSNFTLKIRSTKLEDSAMYFCASMEERMNTEAFFGQGTRLTVV.

This clone was observed once. This rearrangement joins TRBV28 to TRBJ1-5; the D is unclear. V gave up 2 bases and J gave up 7 bases, with 3 bases separating them. The CDR3 is made up of 11 amino acids. Per the germline V gene, CDR1 is MDHEN and CDR2 is SYDVKM. CDR3 bases: TGTGCCAGCAGTTTAGGGCAGCCCCAGCATTTT. This codes for CASSLGQPQHF.

The CDR3 reads CASSGGSENTGELFF. CDR3 DNA sequence: TGCGCCAGCAGCGGGGGATCTGAGAACACCGGGGAGCTGTTTTTT. The chain employs TRBV5-1 and TRBJ2-2; D may correspond to TRBD1 or TRBD2 (5 bases each). The CDR3 runs to 15 residues. Germline assignment: CDR1 SGHRS and CDR2 YFSETQ. Trimming shortened V by 4 bases and J by 1 base, and 11 bases separated the two germline ends.

This clone was observed once. The chain carries TRBV11-3 and TRBJ2-7, with D unclear. The CDR3 runs 14 residues. V was trimmed by 1 base and J by 0 bases, leaving 7 bases between them. Germline V CDR1 and CDR2: SGHNT, YENEEA. The CDR3 DNA reads as TGTGCCAGCAGCTTAGTCCCTCTCTCCTACGAGCAGTACTTC. The encoded protein is CASSLVPLSYEQYF.

CDR3 bases: TGTGCCAGCAGCTTGGTAGGGGGCGAGGATGGCTACACCTTC. It codes for CASSLVGGEDGYTF. V gene TRBV5-4 combines with J gene TRBJ1-2; 7 bases line up with TRBD1. The V and J ends lost 0 bases and 6 bases, in that order; junction bases with no gene match: 5. CDR1 and CDR2 (germline): SGHNT, YYREEE (reference sequence). This CDR3 region has 14 residues.